Below, 32 T cell receptor beta chains from the same sample are listed, as sequenced in a study of Ad26.COV2.S vaccination and SARS-CoV-2 variants. Repertoires were generated with immunoSEQ multiplex PCR, while TCRdb's copy carries only in-frame clones and drops some. This sample yields 380,000 or so clones, of which about 87% are seen a single time; 6.4% belongs to the top ten. Treatment meaning: around 19 received Ad26.COV2.S at low or high dose, single or two shots; about 5 received placebo; per-sample allocation not given. Sampling was performed 63 days after the first vaccine or placebo injection. Here the sequenced sample was peripheral blood, taken in a trial of Ad26.COV2.S vaccine versus placebo. The receptors derive from a person between 18 and 60 years old who received the Ad26.COV2.S COVID-19 vaccine or a placebo.

A note on this clone: Other DNA sequences in this sample translate to the same CDR3. The chain links TRBV9 to TRBJ2-7, with D hard to call. Germline V gives CDR1 SGDLS, CDR2 YYNGEE. This CDR3 comprises 14 residues. V was trimmed by 0 bases and J by 0 bases, leaving 7 bases between them. The CDR3 sequence is CASSVGANSYEQYF. The CDR3 DNA reads TGTGCCAGCAGCGTAGGCGCCAACTCCTACGAGCAGTACTTC. The full variable domain, rest sourced from reference TRBV9 and TRBJ2-7, is DSGVTQTPKHLITATGQRVTLRCSPRSGDLSVYWYQQSLDQGLQFLIQYYNGEERAKGNILERFSAQQFPDLHSELNLSSLELGDSALYFCASSVGANSYEQYFGPGTRLTVT.

The rearrangement links TRBV4-2 to TRBJ1-5; a weak D match, TRBD1 (6 bases). The CDR3 has 14 residues. Trimming stripped 5 bases from V and 5 bases from J, with 13 bases between. The germline gives CDR1 LGHNA, CDR2 YNFKEQ. The CDR3 protein is CASSKIRGDQPQHF. The CDR3 DNA reads TGTGCCAGCAGCAAGATCAGGGGAGATCAGCCCCAGCATTTT.

This chain links TRBV14 with TRBJ2-5, with D possibly being TRBD1 (6 bases). The CDR3 runs 19 residues. Per germline, CDR1 SGHDN and CDR2 FVKESK. V shed 0 bases and J shed 0 bases, with 20 bases lying between them. As DNA, the CDR3 is TGTGCCAGCAGCCAAGAATCTGAGACAGGTCCCTGGTACCAAGAGACCCAGTACTTC. Translated, it gives CASSQESETGPWYQETQYF.

This chain links TRBV7-9 with TRBJ1-2; no clear D gene. Trimming removed 5 bases at V and 8 bases at J, with 27 bases between. Germline CDR1 is SEHNR and CDR2 is FQNEAQ (reference sequence). CDR3 length: 17 amino acids. The CDR3 spells CASSPSAIGSLIGGYTF. For the CDR3, the DNA is TGTGCCAGCAGCCCGTCGGCAATAGGGAGCCTTATAGGGGGCTACACCTTC.

This rearrangement joins TRBV7-3 to TRBJ2-2, with a possible D match to TRBD2 (6 bases). Germline V gene sequence: CDR1 SGHTA, CDR2 FQGTGA. The CDR3 consists of 17 residues. V shed 1 base and J shed 0 bases, with 12 bases lying between them. The chain's CDR3 is CASSLMVASANTGELFF. As DNA, the CDR3 is TGTGCCAGCAGCTTAATGGTAGCTAGCGCGAACACCGGGGAGCTGTTTTTT.

The V gene is TRBV27, the J gene TRBJ1-1; D perhaps matches TRBD1 (6 bases). The length of the CDR3 is 16 residues. The V and J ends lost 2 bases and 0 bases respectively, with 13 bases between them. In germline, CDR1 is MNHEY, CDR2 SMNVEV (reference sequence). CDR3 sequence: CASSLRGVSMNTEAFF. DNA for the CDR3: TGTGCCAGCAGTTTAAGGGGGGTGAGCATGAACACTGAAGCTTTCTTT.

The chain links TRBV5-4 to TRBJ1-5; D might be TRBD1 (6 bases). V lost 0 bases and J lost 5, with 12 bases in between. The CDR3 totals 15 residues. Germline CDR1 reads SGHNT; CDR2 reads YYREEE (reference sequence). CDR3 residues: CASSLDPGDYQPQHF. CDR3 nucleotide sequence: TGTGCCAGCAGCTTGGATCCAGGGGATTATCAGCCCCAGCATTTT.

This chain connects TRBV10-3 to TRBJ2-1; TRBD1 might be the D (6 bases). Between the trimmed V and J ends, which lost 6 bases and 8 bases, there was a span of 14 bases. Germline assignment: CDR1 ENHRY and CDR2 SYGVKD. The CDR3 contains 13 residues. The CDR3 loop is CAIRQQGEHEQFF. As DNA, the CDR3 is TGTGCCATCAGGCAACAGGGAGAACATGAGCAGTTCTTC.

The chain recombines TRBV11-1 with TRBJ2-7; D is undetermined. The V gene's germline CDR1 is SGHAT and CDR2 FQDESV (reference sequence). V lost 4 bases to trimming and J lost 4 bases, with 8 bases between them. CDR3 length: 12 residues. CDR3 coding DNA: TGTGCCAGCAGCTGGGATACTTACGAGCAGTACTTC. This translates into CASSWDTYEQYF.

The chain uses TRBV5-1 and TRBJ2-7; D gene unclear. V was cut by 2 bases and J by 2 bases, with 5 bases left in between. CDR3 length: 12 amino acids. Germline-derived CDR1 and CDR2 are SGHRS and YFSETQ. CDR3 region: CASSFSAYEQYF. The CDR3 coding sequence is TGCGCCAGCAGCTTTAGTGCCTACGAGCAGTACTTC.

This chain links TRBV5-1 with TRBJ1-1; 8 bases map to TRBD1. V gave up 4 bases and J gave up 5 bases; unmatched junction bases: 10. Germline CDR1 SGHRS, CDR2 YFSETQ. This CDR3 comprises 15 residues. The CDR3 sequence is CASSQGQGIRTEAFF. As DNA, the CDR3 is TGCGCCAGCAGCCAAGGACAGGGAATAAGGACTGAAGCTTTCTTT.

The chain combines TRBV27 with TRBJ2-7, with 7 bases that match TRBD1. The CDR3 totals 17 residues. Germline assignment: CDR1 MNHEY and CDR2 SMNVEV (reference sequence). Trimming removed 8 bases from V and 2 bases from J; junction bases left unmatched: 18. The CDR3 reads CASGPLTGTANAYEQYF. CDR3 in DNA: TGTGCCAGCGGCCCCCTGACCGGGACAGCAAATGCCTACGAGCAGTACTTC.

The rearrangement joins TRBV5-4 to TRBJ2-3; TRBD1 aligns across 9 bases. The V and J ends lost 2 bases and 6 bases, in that order; junction bases with no gene match: 4. The CDR3 runs to 14 residues. CDR1 is SGHNT, CDR2 YYREEE, per germline (reference sequence). The CDR3: CASSLNRGPDTQYF. In DNA form, the CDR3 reads TGTGCCAGCAGCTTAAACAGGGGGCCTGATACGCAGTATTTT.

J is TRBJ2-7 and V is TRBV5-6; D is possibly TRBD1 or TRBD2 (6 bases each). The CDR3 length is 15 residues. V was shortened by 6 bases and J by 0 bases, with 16 bases between the two germline ends. Germline CDR1 SGHDT, CDR2 YYEEEE. The CDR3 protein is CASKGGSLTSYEQYF. The CDR3 region has the DNA TGTGCCAGCAAGGGGGGAAGTTTGACCTCCTACGAGCAGTACTTC.

In its sample, this clone was seen once. V is TRBV11-1 and J is TRBJ2-1; no reliable D call. There are 14 residues in the CDR3. Trimming removed 2 bases from V and 0 bases from J, with 5 bases in between. Per germline, CDR1 SGHAT and CDR2 FQDESV (reference sequence). The CDR3 here is CASSLTDSYNEQFF. In DNA form, the CDR3 reads TGTGCCAGCAGCTTAACTGACTCCTACAATGAGCAGTTCTTC.

As for this clone: A much larger clone differs by one base, so this may be a read error. Other DNA sequences of this sample code for an identical CDR3. The chain links TRBV27 to TRBJ2-3; D is unclear. The CDR3 has 12 amino acids. The V gene lost 5 bases and the J gene lost 0 bases, with 3 bases spanning the gap. Germline V gene lookup returns CDR1 MNHEY and CDR2 SMNVEV (reference sequence). The CDR3 bases are TGTGCCAGCAGTCCGAGCACAGATACGCAGTATTTT. Translated, it gives CASSPSTDTQYF.

Here the CDR3 DNA reads TGTGCCAGCAGTTTTATGGCGGGAGAGACTAGCACAGATACGCAGTATTTT. Translating gives CASSFMAGETSTDTQYF. The chain uses TRBV9 and TRBJ2-3; 7 bases align to TRBD2. With 5 bases clipped from V and 0 bases from J, the junction kept 12 bases outside the gene matches. This CDR3 contains 17 residues. Germline-derived CDR1 and CDR2 are SGDLS and YYNGEE. Drawing the rest from reference TRBV9 and TRBJ2-3, the complete variable domain is DSGVTQTPKHLITATGQRVTLRCSPRSGDLSVYWYQQSLDQGLQFLIQYYNGEERAKGNILERFSAQQFPDLHSELNLSSLELGDSALYFCASSFMAGETSTDTQYFGPGTRLTVL.

The table lists this clone with a count of one. The chain uses TRBV3-1 (or the pseudogene TRBV3-2) and TRBJ1-1, with 9 nucleotides matching TRBD1. With 0 bases clipped from V and 5 bases from J, the junction kept 4 bases outside the gene matches. This CDR3 is built from 15 residues. Germline V CDR1 and CDR2: LGHDT, YNNKEL (reference sequence). Written as DNA, the CDR3 is TGTGCCAGCAGCCAAGAGGGGACAGGGACTACTGAAGCTTTCTTT. It translates to CASSQEGTGTTEAFF.

The count of this clone is one. The chain couples TRBV4-3 to TRBJ2-7, with 9 bases lining up with TRBD1. The CDR3 contains 14 residues. J gave up 5 bases and V 3 bases, and 5 bases lay outside the gene matches. Germline loops: CDR1 LGHNA, CDR2 YSLEER. CDR3 amino acids: CASSQDRGSHEQYF. As DNA, the CDR3 is TGCGCCAGCAGCCAGGACAGGGGTTCCCACGAGCAGTACTTC.

This chain connects TRBV5-4 to TRBJ1-2; D remains ambiguous. This CDR3 has 14 residues. From germline, CDR1 is SGHNT and CDR2 YYREEE (reference sequence). The V and J ends lost 0 bases and 3 bases respectively, with 9 bases between them. The CDR3 spells CASSLGAVDYGYTF. Here the CDR3 DNA reads TGTGCCAGCAGCTTGGGGGCGGTCGACTATGGCTACACCTTC.

This chain uses TRBV28 with TRBJ2-7, with TRBD1 matching over 7 bases. The V gene's germline CDR1 is MDHEN and CDR2 SYDVKM. The V segment lost 7 bases and the J segment 2 bases; nucleotides outside the gene matches: 8. The CDR3 length is 14 residues. CDR3 in DNA: TGTGCCAGCATTCGAGGGGGACAGCCCTACGAGCAGTACTTC. This codes for CASIRGGQPYEQYF.

The chain carries TRBV30 and TRBJ2-1, with D possibly matching TRBD1 (5 bases). The CDR3 covers 13 residues. Germline CDR1 GTSNPN, CDR2 SVGIG (reference sequence). V lost 3 bases and J lost 7, with 13 bases in between. The CDR3 loop is CAWSAETANEQFF. The CDR3 nucleotides read TGTGCCTGGAGCGCGGAGACAGCGAATGAGCAGTTCTTC.

V usage is TRBV30 and J usage is TRBJ1-1; D unclear. CDR1 is GTSNPN and CDR2 is SVGIG in the germline V gene (reference sequence). The CDR3 extends over 14 amino acids. Trimming left V 4 bases short and J 2 bases short, with 14 bases between. The CDR3 protein is CAWTSFTANTEAFF. DNA for the CDR3: TGTGCCTGGACAAGCTTTACGGCTAACACTGAAGCTTTCTTT.

The chain has TRBV6-5 and TRBJ2-7; no definite D call. The CDR3 contains 14 residues. V lost 4 bases to trimming and J lost 3 bases, with 13 bases between them. Germline V gene data show CDR1 as MNHEY and CDR2 as SVGAGI. This chain's CDR3 is CASSSPENIYEQYF. The CDR3, as DNA: TGTGCCAGCAGTTCCCCTGAAAACATCTACGAGCAGTACTTC.

The rearrangement uses TRBV21-1 and TRBJ2-7; the table gives TRBD1 as D, unverified against the DNA. TRBV21-1 is deemed a pseudogene. The CDR3 totals 12 residues. CDR3 bases: TGTGCCAGCAGCGGCCTCAGGGATGAGCAGTACTTC. It translates to CASSGLRDEQYF.

The chain is built from TRBV7-9 and TRBJ1-4; D perhaps matches TRBD1 (5 bases). Germline CDR1 is SEHNR and CDR2 is FQNEAQ (reference sequence). V was pared by 1 base and J by 10 bases, with 16 bases between. The CDR3 spans 15 residues. The CDR3 region has the DNA TGTGCCAGCAGCTTAGAAGGCAGGGCTTCTGGAAAACTGTTTTTT. Its protein is CASSLEGRASGKLFF.

This chain uses TRBV6-5 with TRBJ2-7; 9 nucleotides align to TRBD1. CDR1 MNHEY and CDR2 SVGAGI come from the germline V gene. V shed 5 bases, J shed 5 bases, and the junction held 7 bases outside the gene matches. The CDR3 sequence is 14 residues long. This CDR3 is CASSLRDRADEQYF. The DNA for the CDR3 is TGTGCCAGCAGTCTGCGGGACAGGGCCGACGAGCAGTACTTC.

The rearrangement uses TRBV5-5 and TRBJ2-2, with 13 bases matching TRBD2. CDR3 length: 18 amino acids. Trimming took 5 bases from V and 4 from J; bases not matched to a gene: 11. Germline V gene lookup returns CDR1 SGHKS and CDR2 YYEKEE (reference sequence). The CDR3 here is CASSLTSGRIPGTGELFF. CDR3 DNA: TGTGCCAGCAGTCTGACTAGCGGGAGGATTCCGGGCACCGGGGAGCTGTTTTTT.

The chain links TRBV18 to TRBJ2-5; maybe TRBD2 (6 bases). V was clipped by 5 bases and J by 7 bases, with 23 bases between them. Per the germline V gene, CDR1 is KGHSH and CDR2 is LQKENI. CDR3 length: 16 residues. CDR3: CASSGTGTGIRGTQYF. CDR3 bases: TGTGCCAGCTCAGGGACCGGGACTGGAATTCGAGGGACCCAGTACTTC.

The chain combines TRBV25-1 with TRBJ2-2; TRBD1 matches at 8 bases. V lost 7 bases to trimming and J lost 6 bases; unmatched junction nucleotides: 7. The CDR3 covers 14 residues. Germline V gives CDR1 MGHDK, CDR2 SYGVNS. The CDR3 DNA reads TGTGCCAGCAAACGGACAGGGAAGGCCGGGGAGCTGTTTTTT. Protein sequence: CASKRTGKAGELFF.

The chain employs TRBV15 and TRBJ2-1; D is perhaps TRBD2 (6 bases). The CDR3 covers 13 residues. Between the trimmed V and J ends, which lost 5 bases and 9 bases, there was a span of 14 bases. Germline V gene lookup returns CDR1 LNHNV and CDR2 YYDKDF (reference sequence). The CDR3: CATSRPGRGEQFF. In nucleotides, the CDR3 is TGTGCCACCAGCCGTCCCGGGCGGGGTGAGCAGTTCTTC.

The rearrangement uses TRBV11-2 and TRBJ2-7; maybe TRBD1 (6 bases). The V end was cut by 5 bases, the J end by 6 bases, with 14 bases between. This CDR3 comprises 13 residues. Germline CDR1 is SGHAT and CDR2 is FQNNGV. Here the CDR3 reads CASSTLQGSEQYF. The DNA for the CDR3 is TGTGCCAGCAGCACGCTACAGGGATCCGAGCAGTACTTC.